This T cell receptor beta chain is drawn from a study of beta chain features in type 1 diabetes. Regarding the study as a whole: The naive, central memory and Treg TCRB repertoires looked more alike in patients than they did in healthy donors.

The isolated RNA, all of it, was reverse transcribed, so expressed TCRB transcripts were what got sequenced. Profiling relied on immunoSEQ multiplex PCR, and the TCRdb table lists in-frame clones only, not all of them. The sample holds 160,000 or so clones; 7% to 10% are singletons and the top ten take over 2%. This clone was counted a few times. As yet, its antigen is unknown. Per the germline V gene, CDR1 is KGHSH and CDR2 is LQKENI. The CDR3 spans 12 residues. V was pared by 4 bases and J by 2 bases, with 5 bases between. The chain employs TRBV18 and TRBJ2-5; D may be TRBD2 (5 bases). The clonotype comes from a woman aged 18-29 years in good health. Material: central memory CD4+ T cells from blood. CDR3: CASSLAQETQYF. The CDR3 DNA reads TGTGCCAGCTCACTAGCGCAAGAGACCCAGTACTTC.